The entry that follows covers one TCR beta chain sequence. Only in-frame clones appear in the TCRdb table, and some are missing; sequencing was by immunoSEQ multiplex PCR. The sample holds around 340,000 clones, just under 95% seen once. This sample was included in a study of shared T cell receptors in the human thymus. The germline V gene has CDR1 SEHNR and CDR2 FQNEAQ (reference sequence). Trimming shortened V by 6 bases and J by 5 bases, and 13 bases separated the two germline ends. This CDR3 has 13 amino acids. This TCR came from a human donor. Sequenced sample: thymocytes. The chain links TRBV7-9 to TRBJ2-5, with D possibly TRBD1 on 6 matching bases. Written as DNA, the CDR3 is TGTGCCAGCAGGTACAGGGCCGGGGAGACCCAGTACTTC. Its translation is CASRYRAGETQYF.